This record covers a single TCR beta chain. This sample was included in a study of blood T cell repertoires in COVID-19. Original data processing: The authors estimated nucleated cell counts from reference gene primer amplification. Using immunoSEQ multiplex PCR, the repertoire was profiled, and TCRdb retains in-frame clones only, with some absent. V, J and clone size are those of that table, while D and trimming were read from the DNA. This sample has approximately 150,000 clones, with approximately 80% found just once. Germline V CDR1 and CDR2: SGHDT, YYEEEE. The CDR3 runs 15 residues. Trimming left V 4 bases short and J 2 bases short, with 15 bases between.

The clonotype was recovered from a man aged 70-80 years who had recovered from COVID-19. Sequences were obtained from peripheral blood. The V and J genes are TRBV5-6 and TRBJ2-5; D may be TRBD1 (6 bases). The CDR3, as DNA: TGTGCCAGCAGCGCAGGGGTGATTCGTCAAGAGACCCAGTACTTC. Translating gives CASSAGVIRQETQYF.